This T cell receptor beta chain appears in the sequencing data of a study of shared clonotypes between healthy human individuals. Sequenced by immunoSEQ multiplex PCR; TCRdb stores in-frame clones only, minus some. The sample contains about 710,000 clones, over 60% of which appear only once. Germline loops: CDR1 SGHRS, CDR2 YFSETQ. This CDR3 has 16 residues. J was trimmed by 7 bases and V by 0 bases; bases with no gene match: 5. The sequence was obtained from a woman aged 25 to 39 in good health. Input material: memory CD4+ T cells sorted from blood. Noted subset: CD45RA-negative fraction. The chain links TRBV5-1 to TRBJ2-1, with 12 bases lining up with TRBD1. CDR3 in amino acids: CASSLGGTGGMNEQFF. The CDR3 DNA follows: TGCGCCAGCAGCTTGGGCGGGACAGGGGGCATGAATGAGCAGTTCTTC.